This TCR beta chain was captured by sequencing in a study of human T cells and chemical hapten exposure (dated by TCRdb to the early 2020s). About the study as a whole: For sensitization, 2% DPC in acetone was applied to a 2 cm by 2 cm area of upper inner arm skin. For TCR sequencing, blood came from about 29 alopecia patients at anywhere from one to four time points (pre-sensitization, 2, 6 and 24 weeks). The patient cohort, mostly female, included alopecia areata with under or over 50% scalp involvement, alopecia totalis and alopecia universalis. Patch testing on the upper back used Finn chambers containing 0.01% DPC, with scoring done after 6 days according to International Contact Dermatitis Research Group standards. Weekly therapeutic DPC doses were additionally applied to the scalp of patients throughout the approximately 24-week study period. Patient blood was sampled pre-sensitization (week 0) and at 2, 6 and about 24 weeks after DPC sensitization. Libraries were combined into a pool for sequencing, and differences in TCR yield between samples came mainly from small differences in library volumes within the pool. Peripheral blood TCR repertoire changes were tracked in vivo in alopecia patients during primary and secondary sensitization to the hapten diphenylcyclopropenone (DPC). The research as a whole found: After repeated subsampling, changes were observed in the strength of the expansion versus patch-test correlation and in the threshold at which the correlation became significant. DPC sensitization did not change how many TCRs were above 1 in 1000 frequency, and no evidence was found of alterations in global repertoire structure. The number of PT1 expanded TCRs positively correlated with patch test score, significant at thresholds 8, 16 and 32 but not 4. Because all patients had alopecia, a presumed autoimmune disease, the immune response of the patients might differ from that of healthy individuals. Expanded TCRs formed significantly more large CDR3 similarity clusters than pre-sensitization or healthy control sets, consistent with antigen-driven responses.

V lost 1 base and J lost 4 bases; the stretch between them is 11 bases long. The germline V gene supplies CDR1 MGHRA and CDR2 YSYEKL. CDR3 length: 14 amino acids, cysteine to phenylalanine. The kept DNA is CDR3 alone, 42 bases in frame from the first base. The library was produced with RACE. Sequencer: NextSeq 500. Library preparation attached unique molecular identifiers to individual cDNA molecules for quantitative, reproducible TCR counting. From each blood RNA sample, both TCR alpha and TCR beta chains were sequenced. On the study's bioinformatics: The median number of TCRs per sample was over 95,000, ranging from roughly 20,000 to 700,000. The Decombinator software suite was used to annotate V, J and CDR3 in the TCR reads. For the PS versus PT1 abundance plots, all samples were subsampled to the same number of TCRs (28,000). TCRs were defined as expanded if absent before sensitization and observed at least eight times at the 2-week time point. TCRdb's own reprocessing of the public reads used fastp at Q25 and MiXCR and kept productive beta chains. CDR3 protein duplicates are merged, each entry listing the most common genes and DNA. TCRdb, not the authors, supplied the V and J calls. This sample gives approximately 84,000 distinct CDR3 sequences in total; about 9.4% of them show up just once. Jointly, the top ten make up roughly 2.4% of the sample.

The sample's time point label, in plain terms: patch test 2, 6 weeks after DPC sensitization. Taken with the paper, the label for treatment or condition translates to: therapeutic diphenylcyclopropenone sensitization with weekly scalp DPC. At every patch-test visit, the blood draw took place before the patch test was put on. Eligible patients were aged 18 to 70, diagnosed with alopecia, deemed suitable for DPC therapy, and excluded if pregnant. Unfractionated whole blood was collected in Tempus Blood RNA tubes, and total RNA was extracted from that blood. This clonotype was seen many times. Its recognized antigen is unknown. No much larger clone exists at a distance of one base, and base qualities are not known.

The sample here was whole blood, taken in connection with sensitization to the hapten diphenylcyclopropenone (DPC). The rearranged segments are TRBV4-1 and TRBJ2-7; a confident D gene designation cannot be given. The sequence came from a woman under 40 with alopecia areata. Some clones in this sample may be carry-over from other donors' samples. CDR3 region: CASSQVEGKYEQYF. Here is the DNA: TGCGCCAGCAGCCAAGTTGAAGGGAAATACGAGCAGTACTTC.